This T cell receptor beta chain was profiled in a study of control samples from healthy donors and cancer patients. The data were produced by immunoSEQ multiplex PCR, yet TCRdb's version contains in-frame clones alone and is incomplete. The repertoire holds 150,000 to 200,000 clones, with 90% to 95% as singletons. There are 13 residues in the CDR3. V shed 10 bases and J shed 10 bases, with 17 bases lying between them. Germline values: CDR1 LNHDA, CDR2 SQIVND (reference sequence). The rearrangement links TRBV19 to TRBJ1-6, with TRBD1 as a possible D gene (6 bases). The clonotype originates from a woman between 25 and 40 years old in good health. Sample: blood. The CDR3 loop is CATSRDTYSPLHF. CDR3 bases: TGTGCCACCAGCCGGGACACCTACTCACCCCTCCACTTT.